A selection of T cell receptor beta chains follows, all from one sample in a study of T-cell reconstitution after alpha-beta-depleted transplantation in children. TCRdb reprocessed the PCR reads with MiXCR, giving one entry per CDR3 protein. Among nearly 250,000 distinct CDR3 sequences, 6.5% to 10% were seen once, and the ten largest hold nearly 6.5%. The sample in question was PBMCs, mostly from graft donor cells, obtained 180 days after TCRalphabeta/CD19-depleted stem cell transplant. These TCRs come from a male patient younger than 18 who had a stem cell transplant for acute lymphoblastic leukemia, so the T cells may come from the graft donor. Both conserved end residues are part of each CDR3. Some rows have no size entry. The others give once, few or many, or a class for an expanded clone.

clone_size j_call v_call cdr3_aa
. TRBJ2-1 TRBV5-4 CASSLVTAAYNEQFF
many TRBJ2-3 TRBV5-1 CASSPSFGLAGVVNTNTQYF
many TRBJ2-1 TRBV2 CAIAYNEQFF
medium-sized TRBJ2-2 TRBV4-3 CASSPQGAGGLAGELFF
many TRBJ2-2 TRBV27 CASSLQWTGELFF
. TRBJ2-7 TRBV6-2/TRBV6-3 CASRRLADYEQYF
many TRBJ1-6 TRBV5-1 CASSHDSTPNSPLHF
many TRBJ2-1 TRBV7-2 CASSLPYRVGQFF
many TRBJ2-1 TRBV18 CASSPKGPWWFF
many TRBJ2-5 TRBV6-2/TRBV6-3 CASSAGGGKTQYF
. TRBJ2-3 TRBV24-1 CATRRGHTQYF
many TRBJ1-1 TRBV5-4 CASGFGGGNTEAFF
many TRBJ1-4 TRBV7-2 CASSLVLGEKLFF
many TRBJ2-3 TRBV10-3 CAISTLGGLAVTDTQYF
many TRBJ1-2 TRBV10-3 CAITGQGANGYTF
many TRBJ2-7 TRBV11-3 CASSQTKLPGQGNYEQYF
few TRBJ2-1 TRBV19 CASTDPPYNEQFF
many TRBJ2-3 TRBV20-1 CSASRQGRADTQYF
. TRBJ2-7 TRBV28 CASSLSGQGSYEQYF
many TRBJ1-1 TRBV19 CATNPGTGTTEAFF
many TRBJ1-2 TRBV28 CATSWGTAYGYTF
. TRBJ2-6 TRBV20-1 CSAASSGANVLTF
many TRBJ2-6 TRBV21-1 CASSKGRASGANVLTF
many TRBJ1-1 TRBV29-1 CSVNVGGTRTEAFF
many TRBJ1-3 TRBV5-1 CASSPVSGNTIYF
many TRBJ2-7 TRBV9 CASSVVAGGTYEQYF
many TRBJ2-7 TRBV6-2/TRBV6-3 CASSQRTGKRISYEQYF
many TRBJ2-4 TRBV7-2 CASSFRVSVDIQYF
many TRBJ2-4 TRBV29-1 CSVGQGNNIQYF
few TRBJ2-3 TRBV6-1 CASSEVQTSRGTDTQYF
. TRBJ2-5 TRBV29-1 CSVNLAGRETQYF
many TRBJ2-3 TRBV12-3/TRBV12-4 CASSLVRMGDTQYF
. TRBJ1-5 TRBV28 CASRSGTGGDQPQHF
many TRBJ1-5 TRBV12-3/TRBV12-4 CASSPFLGLDNQPQHF
many TRBJ2-7 TRBV12-3/TRBV12-4 CASSFAHEQYF
many TRBJ1-3 TRBV28 CASSYGPGAGNTIYF
. TRBJ2-1 TRBV27 CASSPPDVHNEQFF
many TRBJ1-1 TRBV20-1 CRCSQGAQSLDYTEAFF
. TRBJ2-7 TRBV20-1 CCARDRGTGAYEQYF
many TRBJ2-2 TRBV11-3 CASGKGWAGELFF
many TRBJ2-6 TRBV5-1 CASSRLTGSSGANVLTF